These 10 T cell receptor beta chains were all obtained from the same sample, sequenced in a study of T cell responses to AZD1222 COVID-19 vaccine (dated by TCRdb to the early 2020s). The library was produced with the immunoSEQ multiplex PCR assay. This is the immuneACCESS table as TCRdb keeps it, with only in-frame sequences that have V and J called. A part of the clones is gone; compared with another copy, unresolved V genes explain less than half, and the rest is unexplained. For this sample there are roughly 120,000 clones; about 86% appear just once. 17% of the sample goes to the ten largest clones. The meaning of the sample's time point label: about 28 days (+/-7) after the second vaccine dose. The material sequenced was peripheral blood, taken 28 days after the second AZD1222 dose. Source of these receptors: an adult who received the AZD1222 COVID-19 vaccine.

The chain employs TRBV19 and TRBJ1-5; D not certain. The CDR3 length is 15 residues. Germline V CDR1 and CDR2: LNHDA, SQIVND (reference sequence). V was pared by 4 bases and J by 0 bases, with 10 bases between. This CDR3 reads CASSRSRNSNQPQHF. The CDR3 nucleotides are TGTGCCAGTAGTAGAAGCAGGAATAGCAATCAGCCCCAGCATTTT.

This clone was counted a single time. The chain has TRBV5-6 and TRBJ1-5; D not certain. V was clipped by 5 bases and J by 5 bases, with 17 bases between them. Germline assignment: CDR1 SGHDT and CDR2 YYEEEE. This CDR3 region has 15 residues. CDR3 in amino acids: CASRGPAAGDQPQHF. CDR3 nucleotide sequence: TGTGCCAGCAGGGGTCCAGCGGCAGGCGATCAGCCCCAGCATTTT.

The J gene is TRBJ1-6, the V gene TRBV19; D remains unclear. Trimming pared 0 bases from V and 10 bases from J, leaving 10 bases between. This CDR3 spans 14 amino acids. Germline V lookup: CDR1 LNHDA, CDR2 SQIVND (reference sequence). CDR3 amino acids: CASSIDGRPSPLHF. As DNA, the CDR3 is TGTGCCAGTAGTATAGATGGTAGACCGTCACCCCTCCACTTT.

This clone was found a few times. The chain combines TRBV19 with TRBJ1-1, with D perhaps matching TRBD1 (5 bases). The CDR3 contains 16 residues. CDR1 LNHDA and CDR2 SQIVND come from the germline V gene (reference sequence). Trimming took off 1 base at V and 1 base at J, with 13 bases between the two ends. The CDR3 loop is CASSIGGWAPNTEAFF. Here the CDR3 DNA reads TGTGCCAGTAGTATAGGGGGGTGGGCGCCGAACACTGAAGCTTTCTTT.

The chain is built from TRBV28 and TRBJ1-2, with TRBD1 matching over 7 bases. Per the germline V gene, CDR1 is MDHEN and CDR2 is SYDVKM. This CDR3 has 13 amino acids. With 6 bases clipped from V and 9 bases from J, the junction kept 10 bases outside the gene matches. As DNA, the CDR3 is TGTGCCAGCAGGCCGGGACAGACCCTCCGCTACACCTTC. Translating gives CASRPGQTLRYTF.

The rearrangement joins TRBV29-1 to TRBJ1-2, with D maybe TRBD1 (5 bases). The germline V gene has CDR1 SQVTM and CDR2 ANQGSEA. The CDR3 spans 13 residues. Trimming removed 2 bases from V and 4 bases from J, with 11 bases in between. This CDR3 reads CSVEWGGSYGYTF. The CDR3 region has the DNA TGCAGCGTTGAATGGGGCGGAAGCTATGGCTACACCTTC.

The chain employs TRBV21-1 and TRBJ1-2. TRBV21-1 corresponds to a pseudogene. The CDR3 covers 17 residues. CDR3 sequence reads: CASKVKRGASTYYGYTF. The CDR3 nucleotides read TGTGCCAGCAAGGTCAAGAGGGGGGCCTCCACTTACTATGGCTACACCTTC.

The V call is TRBV10-2, the J call TRBJ2-3; TRBD2 might be the D (5 bases). Trimming stripped 7 bases from V and 2 bases from J, with 16 bases between. This CDR3 has 15 residues. From germline, CDR1 is WSHSY and CDR2 SAAADI. CDR3 nucleotide sequence: TGCGCCAGCAAGGATGGCAGGAGGAACACAGATACGCAGTATTTT. Amino acid sequence: CASKDGRRNTDTQYF.

The chain uses TRBV2 and TRBJ1-5; D not certain. The CDR3 is made up of 12 amino acids. The V end lost 5 bases, the J end lost 4 bases, and 6 bases lay between the germline ends. Per the germline V gene, CDR1 is SNHLY and CDR2 is FYNNEI. CDR3 residues: CASSYHNQPQHF. The CDR3 nucleotides read TGTGCCAGCAGTTACCATAATCAGCCCCAGCATTTT. The full variable domain, completed using reference TRBV2 and TRBJ1-5, is EPEVTQTPSHQVTQMGQEVILRCVPISNHLYFYWYRQILGQKVEFLVSFYNNEISEKSEIFDDQFSVERPDGSNFTLKIRSTKLEDSAMYFCASSYHNQPQHFGDGTRLSIL.

The CDR3 sequence is CASSLKTGGRVTEAFF. As DNA, the CDR3 is TGTGCCAGCAGCCTGAAGACAGGGGGGAGGGTAACTGAAGCTTTCTTT. The J gene is TRBJ1-1, the V gene TRBV7-8, with 9 bases that match TRBD1. Germline CDR1 is SGHVS and CDR2 is FQNEAQ. Trimming removed 5 bases from V and 5 bases from J; junction bases left unmatched: 12. CDR3 length: 16 amino acids.